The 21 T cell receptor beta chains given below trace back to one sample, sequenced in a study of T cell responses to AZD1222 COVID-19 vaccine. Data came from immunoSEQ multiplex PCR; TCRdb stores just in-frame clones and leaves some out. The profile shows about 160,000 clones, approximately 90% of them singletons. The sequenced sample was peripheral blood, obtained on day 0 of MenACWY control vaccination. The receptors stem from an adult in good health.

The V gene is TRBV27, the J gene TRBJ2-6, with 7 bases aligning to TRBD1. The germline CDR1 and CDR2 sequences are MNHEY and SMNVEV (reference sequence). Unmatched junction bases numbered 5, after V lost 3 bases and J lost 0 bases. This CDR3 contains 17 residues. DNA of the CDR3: TGTGCCAGCAGTTTCTACGGGACAGACTCTGGGGCCAACGTCCTGACTTTC. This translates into CASSFYGTDSGANVLTF.

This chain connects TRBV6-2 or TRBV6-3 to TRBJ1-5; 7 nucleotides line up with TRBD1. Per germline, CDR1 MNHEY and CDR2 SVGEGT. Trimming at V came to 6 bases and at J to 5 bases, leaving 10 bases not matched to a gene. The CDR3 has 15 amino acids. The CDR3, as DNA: TGTGCCAGCAGCCAGGGCCGGACAGGTTATCAGCCCCAGCATTTT. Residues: CASSQGRTGYQPQHF.

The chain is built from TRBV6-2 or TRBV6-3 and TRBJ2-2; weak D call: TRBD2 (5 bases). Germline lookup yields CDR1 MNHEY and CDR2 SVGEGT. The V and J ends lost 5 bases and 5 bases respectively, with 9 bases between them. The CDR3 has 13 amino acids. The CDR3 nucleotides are TGTGCCAGCAGTCAGGACTTTACCGGGGAGCTGTTTTTT. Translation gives CASSQDFTGELFF.

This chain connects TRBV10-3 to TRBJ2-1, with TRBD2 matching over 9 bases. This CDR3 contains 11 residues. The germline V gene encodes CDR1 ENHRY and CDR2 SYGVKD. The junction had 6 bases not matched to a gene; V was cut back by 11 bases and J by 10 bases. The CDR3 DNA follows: TGTGCCCTCGGGAGCGGGAGGGAGCAGTTCTTC. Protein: CALGSGREQFF.

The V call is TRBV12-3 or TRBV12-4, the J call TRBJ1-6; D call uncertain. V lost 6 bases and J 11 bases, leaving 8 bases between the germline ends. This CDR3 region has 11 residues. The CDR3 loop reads CASREWAPLHF. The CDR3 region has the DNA TGTGCCAGCAGAGAATGGGCACCCCTCCACTTT.

The CDR3: CASSESYSYEQYF. The CDR3 bases are TGTGCCAGCAGTGAATCCTACAGTTACGAGCAGTACTTC. V is TRBV25-1 and J is TRBJ2-7; no clear D gene. With 1 base removed from V and 4 bases from J, the gap between germline ends came to 8 bases. Per the germline V gene, CDR1 is MGHDK and CDR2 is SYGVNS. The CDR3 consists of 13 residues.

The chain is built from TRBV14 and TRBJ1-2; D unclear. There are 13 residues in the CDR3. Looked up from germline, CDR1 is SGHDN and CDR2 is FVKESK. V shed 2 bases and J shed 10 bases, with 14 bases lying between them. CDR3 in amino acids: CASSQRYGDAYTF. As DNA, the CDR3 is TGTGCCAGCAGCCAACGGTACGGGGATGCCTACACCTTC.

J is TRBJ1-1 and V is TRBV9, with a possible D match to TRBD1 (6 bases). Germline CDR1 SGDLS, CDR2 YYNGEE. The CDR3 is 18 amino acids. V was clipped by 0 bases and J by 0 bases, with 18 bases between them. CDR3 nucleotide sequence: TGTGCCAGCAGCGTAGGTTCAGGGGCTGTAGCCTTGAACACTGAAGCTTTCTTT. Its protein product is CASSVGSGAVALNTEAFF.

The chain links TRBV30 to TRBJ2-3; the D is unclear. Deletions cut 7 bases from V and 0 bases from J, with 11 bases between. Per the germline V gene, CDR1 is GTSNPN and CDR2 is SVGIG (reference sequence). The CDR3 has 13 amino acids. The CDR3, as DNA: TGTGCCTCCCAGATCGGTAGCACAGATACGCAGTATTTT. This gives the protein CASQIGSTDTQYF.

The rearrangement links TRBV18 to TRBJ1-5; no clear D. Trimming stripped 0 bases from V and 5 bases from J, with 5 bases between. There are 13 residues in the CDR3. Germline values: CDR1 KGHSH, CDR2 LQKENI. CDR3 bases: TGTGCCAGCTCACCACCGGGCGATCAGCCCCAGCATTTT. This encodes CASSPPGDQPQHF.

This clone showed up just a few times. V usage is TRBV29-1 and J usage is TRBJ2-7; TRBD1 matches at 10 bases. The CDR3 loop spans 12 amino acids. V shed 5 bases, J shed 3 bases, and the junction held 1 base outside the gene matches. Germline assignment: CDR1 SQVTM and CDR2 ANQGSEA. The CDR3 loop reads CSVRTGGYEQYF. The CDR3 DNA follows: TGCAGCGTTAGGACAGGGGGCTACGAGCAGTACTTC.

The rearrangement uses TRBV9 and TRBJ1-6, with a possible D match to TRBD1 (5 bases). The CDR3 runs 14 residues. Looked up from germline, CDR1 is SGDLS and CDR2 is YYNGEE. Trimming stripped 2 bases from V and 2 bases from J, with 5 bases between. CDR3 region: CASSVTAYNSPLHF. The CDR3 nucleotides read TGTGCCAGCAGCGTGACAGCCTATAATTCACCCCTCCACTTT.

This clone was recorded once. The CDR3 loop is CASSYSGDRLGYTF. In DNA form, the CDR3 reads TGTGCCAGCAGTTACAGTGGGGACAGGTTAGGCTACACCTTC. The chain employs TRBV6-5 and TRBJ1-2; 8 bases agree with TRBD1. The CDR3 runs to 14 residues. Germline trimming cut 2 bases from V and 8 bases from J; bases unmatched to any gene: 7. From germline, CDR1 is MNHEY and CDR2 SVGAGI.

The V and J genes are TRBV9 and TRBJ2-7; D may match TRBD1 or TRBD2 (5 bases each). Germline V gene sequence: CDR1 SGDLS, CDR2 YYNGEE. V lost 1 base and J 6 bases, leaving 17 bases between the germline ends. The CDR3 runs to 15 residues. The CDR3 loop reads CASSVTGTSPREQYF. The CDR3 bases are TGTGCCAGCAGCGTAACCGGGACGTCGCCCCGCGAGCAGTACTTC.

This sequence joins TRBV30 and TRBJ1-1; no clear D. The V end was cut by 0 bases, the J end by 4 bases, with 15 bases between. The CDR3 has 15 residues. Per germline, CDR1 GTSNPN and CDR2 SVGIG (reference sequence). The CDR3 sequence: CAWSVRRYSGTEAFF. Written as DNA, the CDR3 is TGTGCCTGGAGTGTACGTCGGTACTCGGGCACTGAAGCTTTCTTT.

CDR3 residues: CSVARGTGLGYEQYF. As DNA, the CDR3 is TGCAGCGTCGCTAGGGGGACAGGGTTGGGGTACGAGCAGTACTTC. The rearrangement uses TRBV29-1 and TRBJ2-7; 9 positions match TRBD1. This CDR3 has 15 amino acids. The V and J ends lost 6 bases and 4 bases, in that order; junction bases with no gene match: 13. Germline values: CDR1 SQVTM, CDR2 ANQGSEA.

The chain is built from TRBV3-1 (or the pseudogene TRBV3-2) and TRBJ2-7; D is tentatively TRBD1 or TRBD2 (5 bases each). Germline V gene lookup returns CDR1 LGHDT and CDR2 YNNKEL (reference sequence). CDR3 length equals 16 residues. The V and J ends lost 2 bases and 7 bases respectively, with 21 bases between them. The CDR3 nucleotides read TGTGCCAGCAGCCAACTACACGGGACCCTAGCCGGTGAGCAGTACTTC. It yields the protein CASSQLHGTLAGEQYF.

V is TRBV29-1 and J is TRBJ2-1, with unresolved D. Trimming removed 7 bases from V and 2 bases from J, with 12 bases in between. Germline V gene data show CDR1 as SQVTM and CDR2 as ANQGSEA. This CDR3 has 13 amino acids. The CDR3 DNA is TGCAGCGCCCCTGACGTGACCTACAATGAGCAGTTCTTC. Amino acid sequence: CSAPDVTYNEQFF.

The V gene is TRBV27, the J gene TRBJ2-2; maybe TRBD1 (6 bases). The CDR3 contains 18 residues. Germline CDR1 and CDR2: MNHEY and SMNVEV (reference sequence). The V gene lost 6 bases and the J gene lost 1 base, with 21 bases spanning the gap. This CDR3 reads CASRHETGLLWNTGELFF. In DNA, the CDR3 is TGTGCCAGCAGGCACGAGACAGGCCTCCTTTGGAACACCGGGGAGCTGTTTTTT.

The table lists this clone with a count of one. DNA for the CDR3: TGTGCCAGCAGCTTACCCCTATCCTACGAGCAGTACTTC. Translating gives CASSLPLSYEQYF. J is TRBJ2-7 and V is TRBV7-9; no definite D call. Germline V gene lookup returns CDR1 SEHNR and CDR2 FQNEAQ (reference sequence). V was clipped by 2 bases and J by 1 base, with 6 bases between them. This CDR3 has 13 residues.

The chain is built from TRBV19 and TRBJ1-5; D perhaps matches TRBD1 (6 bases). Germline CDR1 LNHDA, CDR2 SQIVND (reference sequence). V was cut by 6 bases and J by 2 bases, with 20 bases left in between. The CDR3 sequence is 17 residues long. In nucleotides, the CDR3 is TGTGCCAGTAGCCCCCTCCGAACAGGGTCGGGCAATCAGCCCCAGCATTTT. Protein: CASSPLRTGSGNQPQHF.